These 7 T cell receptor beta chains were all obtained from the same sample, sequenced in a study of graft-versus-host responses after intestinal transplantation. Antigens for these TCRs are unknown. Generated by immunoSEQ multiplex PCR, the TCRdb table keeps only in-frame clones and is missing some. Among about 99,000 clones, roughly nine tenths were seen once, and the ten largest hold approximately 0.88%. The specimen comprised unstimulated CD4+ T cells sorted from spleen or lymph node cells, sampled before intestinal transplant. These receptors were obtained from a human donor who received an intestinal transplant.

The rearrangement links TRBV4-1 to TRBJ2-7; 9 bases align to TRBD1. CDR3 length: 15 amino acids. Germline V CDR1 and CDR2: MGHRA, YSYEKL. With 3 bases clipped from V and 3 bases from J, the junction kept 6 bases outside the gene matches. CDR3 DNA sequence: TGCGCCAGCAGCCAGAGACAGGGGGGGTACTACGAGCAGTACTTC. This translates into CASSQRQGGYYEQYF.

The chain employs TRBV6-1 and TRBJ1-5, with D possibly TRBD1 on 5 matching bases. The germline V and J ends were trimmed by 10 bases and 10 bases, with 20 bases remaining between them. This CDR3 is built from 13 residues. Germline V gene data show CDR1 as MNHNS and CDR2 as SASEGT. This CDR3 reads CATDSALDEPQHF. The CDR3 nucleotides read TGTGCCACCGACAGTGCCTTGGATGAACCCCAGCATTTT.

J is TRBJ2-1 and V is TRBV5-5; D is unresolved. The CDR3 extends over 16 amino acids. Germline CDR1 is SGHKS and CDR2 is YYEKEE (reference sequence). Trimming stripped 2 bases from V and 5 bases from J, with 17 bases between. The CDR3 DNA reads TGTGCCAGCAGCTTATCGCCAGCGAATGTCGACAATGAGCAGTTCTTC. Its translation is CASSLSPANVDNEQFF.

The chain's CDR3 is CASSSGVRYEQYF. CDR3 bases: TGTGCCAGCAGCTCAGGGGTACGCTACGAGCAGTACTTC. This sequence joins TRBV6-5 and TRBJ2-7; the D gene is possibly TRBD1 (6 bases). V was shortened by 6 bases and J by 3 bases, with 12 bases between the two germline ends. Germline loops: CDR1 MNHEY, CDR2 SVGAGI. This CDR3 is built from 13 residues.

The chain couples TRBV27 to TRBJ1-5; weak D call: TRBD1 (5 bases). Germline loops: CDR1 MNHEY, CDR2 SMNVEV (reference sequence). The CDR3 contains 15 residues. V lost 5 bases to trimming and J lost 3 bases, with 14 bases between them. CDR3 sequence reads: CASSQTRQINQPQHF. CDR3 DNA sequence: TGTGCCAGCAGTCAGACCAGACAGATCAATCAGCCCCAGCATTTT.

The rearrangement uses TRBV2 and TRBJ1-1; D is unclear. Trimming stripped 2 bases from V and 10 bases from J, with 8 bases between. CDR3 length: 11 residues. Looked up from germline, CDR1 is SNHLY and CDR2 is FYNNEI. CDR3 nucleotides: TGTGCCAGCAGTGAAAATAGTCGAGCTTTCTTT. Its protein product is CASSENSRAFF.

Comments on this clone: The same CDR3 is also encoded by other DNA sequences in this sample. The chain joins TRBV18 to TRBJ2-5, with D unclear. V was cut by 2 bases and J by 2 bases, with 3 bases left in between. The CDR3 totals 12 residues. Looked up from germline, CDR1 is KGHSH and CDR2 is LQKENI. DNA of the CDR3: TGTGCCAGCTCACCAGGGCAAGAGACCCAGTACTTC. This codes for CASSPGQETQYF.